This is a list of T cell receptor beta chains from one sample in a study of T-cell memory formation after mild COVID-19. TCRdb ran MiXCR on the 5' RACE reads and lists one entry per CDR3 protein. The sample lists roughly 550,000 distinct CDR3 sequences, roughly 20% occurring once. Sequenced: PBMCs or a T cell subset sorted from them (not recorded which). The origin of the receptors is an adult woman who had mild COVID-19 (a few samples of this study predate the infection). Cell type and time point are not known. CDR3s include the opening cysteine and the closing phenylalanine or tryptophan. Each record gives: V gene, D gene, clone size, J gene, CDR3 protein, CDR3 DNA. A D gene is named only where the DNA matches it firmly. Only some rows state a clone size, as once, few, many or a class for expanded clones.

V gene: TRBV11-1
D gene: TRBD1
clone size: NA
J gene: TRBJ2-1
CDR3 protein: CASSLALGQEQFF
CDR3 DNA: TGTGCCAGCAGCTTAGCCCTGGGACAGGAGCAGTTCTTC

V gene: TRBV6-2/TRBV6-3
D gene: TRBD1
clone size: few
J gene: TRBJ1-1
CDR3 protein: CASSVLGQGEAFF
CDR3 DNA: TGTGCCAGCAGCGTGCTAGGACAGGGTGAAGCTTTCTTT

V gene: TRBV12-3/TRBV12-4
D gene: NA
clone size: few
J gene: TRBJ1-2
CDR3 protein: CASSPPQTF
CDR3 DNA: TGTGCCAGCAGCCCCCCTCAAACCTTC

V gene: TRBV12-3/TRBV12-4
D gene: NA
clone size: few
J gene: TRBJ1-4
CDR3 protein: CASRGGPEKLFF
CDR3 DNA: TGTGCCAGCAGGGGGGGACCAGAAAAACTGTTTTTT

V gene: TRBV24-1
D gene: NA
clone size: NA
J gene: TRBJ1-5
CDR3 protein: CATRKGPWHF
CDR3 DNA: TGTGCCACCAGAAAGGGACCATGGCATTTT

V gene: TRBV6-1
D gene: NA
clone size: few
J gene: TRBJ2-5
CDR3 protein: CASRRNRRETQYF
CDR3 DNA: TGTGCCAGCAGAAGGAATCGGAGGGAGACCCAGTACTTC

V gene: TRBV5-4
D gene: NA
clone size: NA
J gene: TRBJ2-1
CDR3 protein: CASSLASMRSSYNEQFF
CDR3 DNA: TGTGCCAGCAGCTTGGCAAGTATGCGGAGCTCCTACAATGAGCAGTTCTTC

V gene: TRBV19
D gene: NA
clone size: many
J gene: TRBJ2-3
CDR3 protein: CASSIRITDTQYF
CDR3 DNA: TGTGCCAGTAGTATAAGGATCACAGATACGCAGTATTTT

V gene: TRBV5-4
D gene: NA
clone size: few
J gene: TRBJ1-4
CDR3 protein: CASSLVPSYNEKLFF
CDR3 DNA: TGTGCCAGCAGCTTGGTCCCCAGTTATAATGAAAAACTGTTTTTT

V gene: TRBV6-1
D gene: NA
clone size: NA
J gene: TRBJ2-7
CDR3 protein: CASRGRLVYEQYF
CDR3 DNA: TGTGCCAGCAGGGGGCGGTTGGTCTACGAGCAGTACTTC

V gene: TRBV6-6
D gene: NA
clone size: once
J gene: TRBJ1-5
CDR3 protein: CASSFGANQPQHF
CDR3 DNA: TGTGCCAGCAGTTTTGGGGCTAATCAGCCCCAGCATTTT

V gene: TRBV6-5
D gene: NA
clone size: NA
J gene: TRBJ2-6
CDR3 protein: CASSYRRTSGANVLTF
CDR3 DNA: TGTGCCAGCAGTTACCGTCGGACCTCTGGGGCCAACGTCCTGACTTTC

V gene: TRBV29-1
D gene: NA
clone size: NA
J gene: TRBJ2-3
CDR3 protein: CSVEDLGQGTDTQYF
CDR3 DNA: TGCAGCGTTGAAGATCTGGGCCAGGGTACAGATACGCAGTATTTT

V gene: TRBV7-2
D gene: NA
clone size: few
J gene: TRBJ1-5
CDR3 protein: CASSRTELGSQHF
CDR3 DNA: TGTGCCAGCAGCCGAACGGAGCTGGGGTCCCAGCATTTT

V gene: TRBV6-6
D gene: TRBD2
clone size: NA
J gene: TRBJ2-7
CDR3 protein: CASSYPAGGYEQYF
CDR3 DNA: TGTGCCAGCAGTTACCCAGCGGGAGGGTACGAGCAGTACTTC

V gene: TRBV27
D gene: TRBD2
clone size: NA
J gene: TRBJ2-3
CDR3 protein: CASSFRLASTDTQYF
CDR3 DNA: TGTGCCAGCAGTTTCAGACTAGCTAGCACAGATACGCAGTATTTT

V gene: TRBV6-6
D gene: TRBD2
clone size: NA
J gene: TRBJ2-3
CDR3 protein: CASSYSRTSADTQYF
CDR3 DNA: TGTGCCAGCAGTTACTCCCGGACTAGCGCAGATACGCAGTATTTT

V gene: TRBV2
D gene: TRBD1
clone size: NA
J gene: TRBJ1-1
CDR3 protein: CASRNRGRGTEAFF
CDR3 DNA: TGTGCCAGCAGGAACAGGGGGCGCGGCACTGAAGCTTTCTTT

V gene: TRBV29-1
D gene: NA
clone size: few
J gene: TRBJ2-5
CDR3 protein: CSVESEGLVETQYF
CDR3 DNA: TGCAGCGTTGAATCGGAGGGGCTGGTCGAGACCCAGTACTTC

V gene: TRBV20-1
D gene: TRBD1
clone size: NA
J gene: TRBJ1-2
CDR3 protein: CSARLRTGALQFYGYTF
CDR3 DNA: TGCAGTGCTAGACTCCGGACAGGGGCACTACAATTCTATGGCTACACCTTC

V gene: TRBV2
D gene: NA
clone size: few
J gene: TRBJ2-1
CDR3 protein: CASSVNYNEQFF
CDR3 DNA: TGTGCCAGCAGTGTTAACTACAATGAGCAGTTCTTC

V gene: TRBV20-1
D gene: NA
clone size: NA
J gene: TRBJ2-4
CDR3 protein: CSGGNLAKNIQYF
CDR3 DNA: TGCAGTGGAGGCAACTTAGCCAAAAACATTCAGTACTTC

V gene: TRBV28
D gene: TRBD1
clone size: few
J gene: TRBJ1-6
CDR3 protein: CASSLPTGGGNSPLHF
CDR3 DNA: TGTGCCAGCAGTTTACCGACAGGGGGCGGGAATTCACCCCTCCACTTT

V gene: TRBV7-9
D gene: TRBD1
clone size: NA
J gene: TRBJ2-7
CDR3 protein: CASSLGYGDSYEQYF
CDR3 DNA: TGTGCCAGCAGCTTAGGATATGGGGACAGCTACGAGCAGTACTTC

V gene: TRBV20-1
D gene: NA
clone size: few
J gene: TRBJ1-5
CDR3 protein: CSARGQGLNSNQPQHF
CDR3 DNA: TGCAGTGCTAGAGGCCAGGGATTAAATAGCAATCAGCCCCAGCATTTT

V gene: TRBV30
D gene: NA
clone size: few
J gene: TRBJ2-7
CDR3 protein: CAWSVLGGRNEQYF
CDR3 DNA: TGTGCCTGGAGTGTACTCGGGGGGCGGAACGAGCAGTACTTC

V gene: TRBV7-8
D gene: NA
clone size: NA
J gene: TRBJ2-1
CDR3 protein: CASSLRIESEQFF
CDR3 DNA: TGTGCCAGCAGTCTTAGGATTGAAAGTGAGCAGTTCTTC

V gene: TRBV5-1
D gene: NA
clone size: NA
J gene: TRBJ2-7
CDR3 protein: CASSLVSRRYSYEQYF
CDR3 DNA: TGCGCCAGCAGCTTGGTCTCAAGACGATACTCCTACGAGCAGTACTTC